The entry below describes one TCR beta chain. The trim removed 7 bases at V and 1 base at J, leaving 9 bases unmatched. This CDR3 contains 16 residues. The use of a sample-barcoded 5' primer and a J-beta primer mix characterized a second PCR of roughly 7 to 11 cycles. Via MiXCR, TCRdb re-called the 5' RACE reads, giving one row per CDR3 protein. The sample consists of hundreds of thousands of distinct CDR3 sequences, about 53% of them appearing once. This sample was included in a study of blood T cells in healthy people across ages. This TCR was sampled from a man older than 75 in good health. The rearrangement uses TRBV12-3 or TRBV12-4 and TRBJ1-1; TRBD1 matches at 10 bases. The source material was blood. CDR3 in DNA: TGTGCCAGCAACCTTGACAGGGGGCTAGGGAACACTGAAGCTTTCTTT. Protein: CASNLDRGLGNTEAFF.